This TCR beta chain was captured by sequencing in a study of technical replicates of blood from a few donors. The CDR3 consists of 13 residues. Trimming at V came to 4 bases and at J to 8 bases, leaving 6 bases not matched to a gene. Per the germline V gene, CDR1 is ENHRY and CDR2 is SYGVKD. Generated by immunoSEQ multiplex PCR, the TCRdb table keeps only in-frame clones and is missing some. This table has tens of thousands of clones, more than 85% appearing once. The clonotype was recovered from a human donor in good health. Sequenced sample: T cells isolated from PBMCs. The rearrangement uses TRBV10-3 and TRBJ1-2, with 8 positions matching TRBD1. The CDR3 bases are TGTGCCATCAGTGGGGACAGGTTTGAGGGCTACACCTTC. Amino acids: CAISGDRFEGYTF.